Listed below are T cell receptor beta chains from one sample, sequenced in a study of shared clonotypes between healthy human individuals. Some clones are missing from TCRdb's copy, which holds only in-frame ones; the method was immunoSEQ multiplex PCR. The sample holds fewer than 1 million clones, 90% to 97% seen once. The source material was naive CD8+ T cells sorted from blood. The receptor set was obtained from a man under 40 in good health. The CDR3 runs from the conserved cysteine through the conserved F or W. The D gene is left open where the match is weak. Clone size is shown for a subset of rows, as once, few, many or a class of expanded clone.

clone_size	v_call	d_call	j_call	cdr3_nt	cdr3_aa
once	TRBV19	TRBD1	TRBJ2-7	TGTGCCACCGCGCCCGGTTCCGGGACAGGGTCCTACGAGCAGTACTTC	CATAPGSGTGSYEQYF
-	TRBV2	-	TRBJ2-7	TGTGCCAGCAGTTTAGCGGACAGCTCCTACGAGCAGTACTTC	CASSLADSSYEQYF
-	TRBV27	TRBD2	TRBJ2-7	TGTGCCAGCAGCCTTACTAGCGGGGTTTCCTACGAGCAGTACTTC	CASSLTSGVSYEQYF
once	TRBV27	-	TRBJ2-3	TGTGCCAGCAGTTTGGGGGGTAAGGGCACAGATACGCAGTATTTT	CASSLGGKGTDTQYF
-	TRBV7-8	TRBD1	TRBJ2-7	TGTGCCAGCAGCGTGGGACAGGGAAGGGACTACGAGCAGTACTTC	CASSVGQGRDYEQYF
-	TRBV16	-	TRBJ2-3	TGTGCCAGCAGCCTACAAGCAGATACGCAGTATTTT	CASSLQADTQYF
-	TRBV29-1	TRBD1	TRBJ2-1	TGCAGCGCACCCAGGGGGCATGAGCAGTTCTTC	CSAPRGHEQFF
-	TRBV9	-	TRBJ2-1	TGTGCCAGCAGCGGCGATCCCATCCAGGGTGGTGAGCAGTTCTTC	CASSGDPIQGGEQFF
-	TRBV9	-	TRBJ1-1	TGTGCCAGCAGCGTAGAAGGGCTCGGGAACACTGAAGCTTTCTTT	CASSVEGLGNTEAFF
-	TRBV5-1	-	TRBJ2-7	TGCGCCAGCAGCTTGGTTCTAGCAGGAGGGATCTACGAGCAGTACTTC	CASSLVLAGGIYEQYF
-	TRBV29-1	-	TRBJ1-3	TGCAGCGTCGGACTCCGCTCTGGAAACACCATATATTTT	CSVGLRSGNTIYF
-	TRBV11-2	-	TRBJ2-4	TGTGCCAGCAGCTTACTATCTATCGAAAACATTCAGTACTTC	CASSLLSIENIQYF
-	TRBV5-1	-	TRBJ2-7	TGCGCCAGCAGCTTTGAAATACGTGACGAGCAGTACTTC	CASSFEIRDEQYF
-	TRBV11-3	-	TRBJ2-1	TGTGCCAGCAGCTCCAGACTAGGCCGGAATGAGCAGTTCTTC	CASSSRLGRNEQFF
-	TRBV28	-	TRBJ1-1	TGTGCCAGCAGTGACGCTATTTGGGGCCCTGAGGTTCGCCCTGAAGCTTTCTTT	CASSDAIWGPEVRPEAFF
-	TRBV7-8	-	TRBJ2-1	TGTGCCAGCAGCTTAGGCCCAGGTTCGGATGAGCAGTTCTTC	CASSLGPGSDEQFF
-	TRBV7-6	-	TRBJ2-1	TGTGCCAGCAGCCAACGGACACTCTACAATGAGCAGTTCTTC	CASSQRTLYNEQFF
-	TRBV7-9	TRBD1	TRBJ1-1	TGTGCCAGCAGCTTAAACAGGGGACTGAACACTGAAGCTTTCTTT	CASSLNRGLNTEAFF
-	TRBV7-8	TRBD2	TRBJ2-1	TGTGCCAGCAGCCCCCGTCAAGGACTAGCGGGAAGTGAGCAGTTCTTC	CASSPRQGLAGSEQFF
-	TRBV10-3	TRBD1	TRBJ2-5	TGTGCCATCAGTGATGTTACAGGGGAGGAGACCCAGTACTTC	CAISDVTGEETQYF
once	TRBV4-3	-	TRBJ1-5	TGCGCCAGCAGCCAAGATTTGACATATAGCAATCAGCCCCAGCATTTT	CASSQDLTYSNQPQHF
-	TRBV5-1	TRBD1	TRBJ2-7	TGCGCCAGCAGCGAGGGGGACAGGGGTCCCGAGCAGTACTTC	CASSEGDRGPEQYF
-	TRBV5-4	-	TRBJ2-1	TGTGCCGCGAGTATTCGGGAACGGGGTCAAACCAAAAGGCCTGAGCAGTTCTTC	CAASIRERGQTKRPEQFF
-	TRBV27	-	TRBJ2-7	TGTGCCAGCAGTTCCCGGGTGGGGGTAGGGGAGCAGTACTTC	CASSSRVGVGEQYF
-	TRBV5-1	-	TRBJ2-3	TGCGCCAGCAGCTTGGAGCCGGGCGCGGATACGCAGTATTTT	CASSLEPGADTQYF
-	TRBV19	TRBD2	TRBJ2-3	TGTGCCAGTAGCTTCGCTAGCGGGAGCGGGTATACGCAGTATTTT	CASSFASGSGYTQYF
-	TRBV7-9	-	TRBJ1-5	TGTGCCAGCAGCACAACAGGGAGAGATCAGCCCCAGCATTTT	CASSTTGRDQPQHF
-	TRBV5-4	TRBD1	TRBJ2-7	TGTGCCAGCAGGGGGGGACAGGGCTACGAGCAGTACTTC	CASRGGQGYEQYF
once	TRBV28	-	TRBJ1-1	TGTGCCAGCAGTTTTGAACTTAACACTGAAGCTTTCTTT	CASSFELNTEAFF
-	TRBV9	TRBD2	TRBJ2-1	TGTGCCAGCAGCCTTAATAGCGGGAGCTCCTACAATGAGCAGTTCTTC	CASSLNSGSSYNEQFF
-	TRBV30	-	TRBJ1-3	TGTGCCTGGAACCGGGGAGCCTCTGGAAACACCATATATTTT	CAWNRGASGNTIYF
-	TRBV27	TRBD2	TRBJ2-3	TGTGCCAGCAGTTCCTTAGCGGGAAGCACAGATACGCAGTATTTT	CASSSLAGSTDTQYF
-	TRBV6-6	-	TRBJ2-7	TGTGCCAGCAGTTACTCGAGGCACGAGCAGTACTTC	CASSYSRHEQYF
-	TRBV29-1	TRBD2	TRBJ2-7	TGCAGCGTTGCAGCGGGAGTGTACGAGCAGTACTTC	CSVAAGVYEQYF
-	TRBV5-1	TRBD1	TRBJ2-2	TGCGCCAGTCGATCCTGGGACAGGGAGACCGGGGAGCTGTTTTTT	CASRSWDRETGELFF
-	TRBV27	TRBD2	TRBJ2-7	TGTGCCAGCAGTCCTATAGCGGGAGAGGGGATCTACGAGCAGTACTTC	CASSPIAGEGIYEQYF
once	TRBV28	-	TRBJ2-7	TGTGCCAGCAGTTTAGTCAGGGCTGACGAGCAGTACTTC	CASSLVRADEQYF
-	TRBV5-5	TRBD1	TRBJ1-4	TGTGCCAGCAGCTTGGGGACAGGGGGAGCGAATGAAAAACTGTTTTTT	CASSLGTGGANEKLFF
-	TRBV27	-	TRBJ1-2	TGTGCCAGCAGTTTAGCGGCCGCTAACTATGGCTACACCTTC	CASSLAAANYGYTF
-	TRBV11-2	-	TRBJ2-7	TGTGCCAGCAGCTTAGATATAGGGTCCCTCTACGAGCAGTACTTC	CASSLDIGSLYEQYF
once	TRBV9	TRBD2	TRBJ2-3	TGTGCCAGCAGCTCCAGCGGGATCACAGATACGCAGTATTTT	CASSSSGITDTQYF
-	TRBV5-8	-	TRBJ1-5	TGTGCCAGCCAACTACCGACGGAAAATAGCAATCAGCCCCAGCATTTT	CASQLPTENSNQPQHF
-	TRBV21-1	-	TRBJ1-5	TGTGCCAGCAGCAAAAGGACAGGGGGCTGTCAGCCCCAGCATTTT	CASSKRTGGCQPQHF
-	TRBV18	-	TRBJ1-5	TGTGCCAGCTCACAGGCAGGGGCTCAGCCCCAGCATTTT	CASSQAGAQPQHF
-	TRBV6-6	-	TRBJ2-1	TGTGCCAGCAGAGAAGGGTACGCACAGAGCAATGAGCAGTTCTTC	CASREGYAQSNEQFF
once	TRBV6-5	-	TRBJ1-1	TGTGCCAGCGGACTTCGCAACACTGAAGCTTTCTTT	CASGLRNTEAFF
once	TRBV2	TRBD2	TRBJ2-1	TGTGCCAGCAGAGGCCTACTAGCGGACTTCGGCAATGAGCAGTTCTTC	CASRGLLADFGNEQFF
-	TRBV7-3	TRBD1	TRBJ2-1	TGTGCCAGCAGCTTAATACGCAGGGGACAGGGCGTCAGGTTGTTCTTC	CASSLIRRGQGVRLFF
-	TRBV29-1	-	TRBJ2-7	TGCAGCGCCCGAACCGCTAGCGACAGAGCCTACGAGCAGTACTTC	CSARTASDRAYEQYF
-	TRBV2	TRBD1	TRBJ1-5	TGTGCCAGCAGGGACAGGGGTGGCAATCAGCCCCAGCATTTT	CASRDRGGNQPQHF
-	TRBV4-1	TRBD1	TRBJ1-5	TGCGCCAGCAGATGGGACAGAACGGATCAGCCCCAGCATTTT	CASRWDRTDQPQHF
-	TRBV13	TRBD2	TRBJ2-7	TGTGCCAGCAGCCCCCTTGGTGGGGGACTAGCGGGAGGGGCCTACGAGCAGTACTTC	CASSPLGGGLAGGAYEQYF
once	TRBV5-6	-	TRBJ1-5	TGTGCCAGCAGCTTGGGGCAGGGGCAGCCCCAGCATTTT	CASSLGQGQPQHF
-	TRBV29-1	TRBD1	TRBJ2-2	TGCAGCGTGCAGGGACAGGGGAACACCGGGGAGCTGTTTTTT	CSVQGQGNTGELFF
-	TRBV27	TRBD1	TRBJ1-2	TGTGCCAGCAGTTTATCTCGGACAGGGGTTAGAGGCTACACCTTC	CASSLSRTGVRGYTF
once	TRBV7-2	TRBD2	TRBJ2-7	TGTGCCAGCAGCTCGCTAGCGGGGAGCTCCTACGAGCAGTACTTC	CASSSLAGSSYEQYF
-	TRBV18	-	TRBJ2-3	TGTGCCAGCTCACCACGAGGGAGTACCACAGATACGCAGTATTTT	CASSPRGSTTDTQYF